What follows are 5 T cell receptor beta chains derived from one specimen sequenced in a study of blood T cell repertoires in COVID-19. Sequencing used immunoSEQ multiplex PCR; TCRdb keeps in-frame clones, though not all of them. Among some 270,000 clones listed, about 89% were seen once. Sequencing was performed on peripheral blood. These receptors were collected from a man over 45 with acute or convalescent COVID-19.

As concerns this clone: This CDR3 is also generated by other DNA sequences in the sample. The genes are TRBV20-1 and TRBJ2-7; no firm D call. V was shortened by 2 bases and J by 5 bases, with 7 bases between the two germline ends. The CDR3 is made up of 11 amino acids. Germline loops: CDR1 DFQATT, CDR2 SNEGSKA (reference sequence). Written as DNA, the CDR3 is TGCAGTGCTAGAAGTGGGCACGAGCAGTACTTC. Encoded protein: CSARSGHEQYF.

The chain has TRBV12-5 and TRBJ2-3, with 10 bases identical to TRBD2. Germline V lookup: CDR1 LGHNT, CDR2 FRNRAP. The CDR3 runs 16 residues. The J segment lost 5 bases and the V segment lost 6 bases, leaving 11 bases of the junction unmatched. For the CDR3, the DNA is TGTGCTAGTGGCCCAAGCGGGGGGGGCGCCGTAGATACGCAGTATTTT. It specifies CASGPSGGGAVDTQYF.

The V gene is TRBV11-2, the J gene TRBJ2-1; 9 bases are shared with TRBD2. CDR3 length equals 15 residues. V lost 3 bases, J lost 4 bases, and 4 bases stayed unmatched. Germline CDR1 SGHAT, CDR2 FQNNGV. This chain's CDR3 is CASSFNSGGYNEQFF. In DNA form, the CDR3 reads TGTGCCAGCAGCTTTAATAGCGGGGGATACAATGAGCAGTTCTTC.

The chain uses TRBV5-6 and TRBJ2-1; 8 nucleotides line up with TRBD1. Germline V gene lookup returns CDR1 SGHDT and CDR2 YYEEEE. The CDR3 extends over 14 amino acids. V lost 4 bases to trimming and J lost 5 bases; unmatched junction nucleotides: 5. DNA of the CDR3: TGTGCCAGCAGCCAGGGACAGGTGAACAATGAGCAGTTCTTC. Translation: CASSQGQVNNEQFF.

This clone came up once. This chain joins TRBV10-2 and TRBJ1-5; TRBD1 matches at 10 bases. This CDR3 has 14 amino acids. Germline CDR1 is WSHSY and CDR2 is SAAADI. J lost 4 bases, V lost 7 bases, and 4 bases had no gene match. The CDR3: CASNPGQGNQPQHF. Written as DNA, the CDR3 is TGCGCCAGCAACCCGGGACAGGGGAATCAGCCCCAGCATTTT.